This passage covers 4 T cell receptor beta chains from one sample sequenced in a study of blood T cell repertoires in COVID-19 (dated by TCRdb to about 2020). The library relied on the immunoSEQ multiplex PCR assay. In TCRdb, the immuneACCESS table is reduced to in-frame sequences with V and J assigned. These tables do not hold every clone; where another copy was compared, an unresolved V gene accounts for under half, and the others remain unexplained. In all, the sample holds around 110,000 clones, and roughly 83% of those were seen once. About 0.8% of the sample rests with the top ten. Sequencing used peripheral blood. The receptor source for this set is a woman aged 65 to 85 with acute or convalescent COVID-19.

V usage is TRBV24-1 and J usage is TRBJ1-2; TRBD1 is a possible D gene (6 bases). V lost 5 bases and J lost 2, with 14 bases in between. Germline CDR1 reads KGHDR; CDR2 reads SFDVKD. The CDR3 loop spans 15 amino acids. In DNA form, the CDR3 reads TGTGCCACCAGTGGCGTGGGGGCGGGCAACTATGGCTACACCTTC. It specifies CATSGVGAGNYGYTF.

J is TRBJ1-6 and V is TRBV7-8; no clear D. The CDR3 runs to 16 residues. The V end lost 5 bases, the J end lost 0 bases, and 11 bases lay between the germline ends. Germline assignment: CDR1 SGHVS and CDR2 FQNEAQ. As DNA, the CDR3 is TGTGCCAGCAGCCTCTGGGCAAGCTCCTATAATTCACCCCTCCACTTT. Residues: CASSLWASSYNSPLHF.

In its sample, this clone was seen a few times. The CDR3 reads CASSWTLAGATGELFF. The CDR3 DNA reads as TGTGCCAGCAGCTGGACACTAGCGGGGGCCACCGGGGAGCTGTTTTTT. The V gene is TRBV7-6, the J gene TRBJ2-2; 11 nucleotides line up with TRBD2. V was clipped by 4 bases and J by 4 bases; unmatched bases: 5. This CDR3 is 16 amino acids long. Germline V CDR1 and CDR2: SGHVS, FNYEAQ.

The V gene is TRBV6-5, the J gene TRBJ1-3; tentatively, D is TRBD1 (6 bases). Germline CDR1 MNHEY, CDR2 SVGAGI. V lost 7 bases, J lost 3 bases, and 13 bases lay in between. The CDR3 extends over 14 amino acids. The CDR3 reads CASTARGFGNTIYF. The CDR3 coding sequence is TGTGCCAGCACCGCTAGGGGGTTTGGAAACACCATATATTTT.